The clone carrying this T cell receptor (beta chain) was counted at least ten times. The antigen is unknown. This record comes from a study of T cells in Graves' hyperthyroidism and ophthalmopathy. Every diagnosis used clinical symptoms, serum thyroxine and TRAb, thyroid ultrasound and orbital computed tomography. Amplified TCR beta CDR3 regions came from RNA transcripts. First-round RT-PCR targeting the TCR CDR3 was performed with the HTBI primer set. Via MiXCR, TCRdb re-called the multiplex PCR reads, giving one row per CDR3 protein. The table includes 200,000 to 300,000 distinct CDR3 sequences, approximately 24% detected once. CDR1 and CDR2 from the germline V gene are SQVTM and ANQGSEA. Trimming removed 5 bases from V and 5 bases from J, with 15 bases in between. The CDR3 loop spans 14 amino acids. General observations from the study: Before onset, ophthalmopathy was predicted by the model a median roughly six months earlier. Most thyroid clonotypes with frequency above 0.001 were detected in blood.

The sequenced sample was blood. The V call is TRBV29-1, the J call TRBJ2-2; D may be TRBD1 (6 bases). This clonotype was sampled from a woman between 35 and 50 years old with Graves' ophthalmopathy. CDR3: CSVTRGMRTGELFF. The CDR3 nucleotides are TGCAGCGTTACTAGGGGGATGAGGACCGGGGAGCTGTTTTTT.